This T cell receptor (beta chain) originates from a study of blood T cell repertoires in COVID-19. The CDR3 contains 17 residues. Germline values: CDR1 SEHNR, CDR2 FQNEAQ (reference sequence). Trimming left V 1 base short and J 8 bases short, with 20 bases between. Sequencing was performed with immunoSEQ multiplex PCR; in TCRdb, only in-frame clones are kept and a portion is missing. The sample includes roughly 250,000 clones, approximately 85% of them seen just once. This chain connects TRBV7-9 to TRBJ1-4, with TRBD1 as a possible D gene (6 bases). This receptor was taken from a human donor with COVID-19, enrolled during active disease. The donor label of this sample is uncertain. Sequencing used peripheral blood. CDR3 DNA: TGTGCCAGCAGCTTAGATGGGGGCCCGTTAGCCCCGGAAAAACTGTTTTTT. Residues: CASSLDGGPLAPEKLFF. Drawing the rest from reference TRBV7-9 and TRBJ1-4, the complete variable domain is DTGVSQNPRHKITKRGQNVTFRCDPISEHNRLYWYRQTLGQGPEFLTYFQNEAQLEKSRLLSDRFSAERPKGSFSTLEIQRTEQGDSAMYLCASSLDGGPLAPEKLFFGSGTQLSVL.